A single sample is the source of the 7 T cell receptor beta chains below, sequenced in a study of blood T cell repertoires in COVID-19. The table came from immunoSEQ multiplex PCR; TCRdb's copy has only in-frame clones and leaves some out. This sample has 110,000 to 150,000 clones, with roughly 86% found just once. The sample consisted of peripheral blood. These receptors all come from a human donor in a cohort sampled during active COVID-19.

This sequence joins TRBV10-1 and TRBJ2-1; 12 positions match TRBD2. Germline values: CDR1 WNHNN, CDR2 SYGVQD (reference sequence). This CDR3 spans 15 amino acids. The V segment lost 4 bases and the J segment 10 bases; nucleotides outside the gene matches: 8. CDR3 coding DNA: TGCGCCAGCAGTGCCTCCCTAGCGGGAGGGACCGAGCAGTTCTTC. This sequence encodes CASSASLAGGTEQFF.

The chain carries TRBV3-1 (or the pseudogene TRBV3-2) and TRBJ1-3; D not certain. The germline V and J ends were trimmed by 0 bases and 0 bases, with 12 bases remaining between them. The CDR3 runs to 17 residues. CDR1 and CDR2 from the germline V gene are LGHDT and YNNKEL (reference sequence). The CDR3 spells CASSQETVGSSGNTIYF. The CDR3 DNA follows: TGTGCCAGCAGCCAAGAAACAGTCGGGAGCTCTGGAAACACCATATATTTT.

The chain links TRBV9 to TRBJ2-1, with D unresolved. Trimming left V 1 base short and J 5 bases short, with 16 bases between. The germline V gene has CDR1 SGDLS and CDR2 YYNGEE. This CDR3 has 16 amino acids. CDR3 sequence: CASSVRTTQANNEQFF. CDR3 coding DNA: TGTGCCAGCAGCGTAAGAACTACCCAAGCGAACAATGAGCAGTTCTTC.

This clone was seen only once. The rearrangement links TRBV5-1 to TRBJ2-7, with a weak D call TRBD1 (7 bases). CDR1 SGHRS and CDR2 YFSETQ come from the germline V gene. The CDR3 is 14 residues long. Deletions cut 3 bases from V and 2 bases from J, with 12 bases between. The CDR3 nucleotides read TGCGCCAGCAGCTATCGGAGGGGGCCCTACGAGCAGTACTTC. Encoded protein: CASSYRRGPYEQYF.

CDR3 in amino acids: CASSVDRGQGYEQYF. DNA for the CDR3: TGCGCCAGCAGCGTAGACAGGGGGCAGGGTTACGAGCAGTACTTC. The chain joins TRBV5-1 to TRBJ2-7, with TRBD1 identical over 10 bases. This CDR3 contains 15 residues. V gave up 4 bases and J gave up 4 bases; unmatched junction bases: 8. Germline-derived CDR1 and CDR2 are SGHRS and YFSETQ. Full variable domain (outside the CDR3, taken from reference TRBV5-1 and TRBJ2-7): KAGVTQTPRYLIKTRGQQVTLSCSPISGHRSVSWYQQTPGQGLQFLFEYFSETQRNKGNFPGRFSGRQFSNSRSEMNVSTLELGDSALYLCASSVDRGQGYEQYFGPGTRLTVT.

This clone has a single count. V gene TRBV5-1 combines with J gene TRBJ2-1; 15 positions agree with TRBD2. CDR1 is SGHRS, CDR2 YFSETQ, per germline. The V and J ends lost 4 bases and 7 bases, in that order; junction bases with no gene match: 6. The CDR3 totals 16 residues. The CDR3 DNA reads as TGCGCCAGCAGCCCGGGACTAGCGGGGGGAGCGAATGAGCAGTTCTTC. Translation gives CASSPGLAGGANEQFF.

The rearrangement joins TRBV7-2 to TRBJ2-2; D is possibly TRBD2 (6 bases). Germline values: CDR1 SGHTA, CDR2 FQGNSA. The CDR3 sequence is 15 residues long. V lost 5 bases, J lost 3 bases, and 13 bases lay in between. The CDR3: CASSPGGEDTGELFF. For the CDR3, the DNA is TGTGCCAGCAGCCCCGGGGGAGAGGACACCGGGGAGCTGTTTTTT.